The subject of this entry is one T cell receptor beta chain. Its cognate antigen is unknown. Primers included in the PCR were 60 Vbeta and 13 Jbeta primers. Clones were sequenced by immunoSEQ multiplex PCR, and TCRdb holds only the in-frame ones, with some missing. Altogether about 140,000 clones are present, less than 85% being singletons, with the ten largest covering roughly 8.8%. The entry originates in a study of cytomegalovirus exposure and HLA in healthy donors. Across the study: Inside one of the first data releases sat about 85 million unique TCRs taken from HLA-typed donors.

The study's findings and limits: Reports showed the classifier diagnosing cytomegalovirus status with high specificity and sensitivity. Associated with cytomegalovirus, according to the listing, were 150 to 200 TCR beta chains. Being indistinguishable, some V segments were excluded, TRBV6-2 and TRBV6-3 among them.

The CDR3 loop spans 13 amino acids. Trimming pared 3 bases from V and 6 bases from J, leaving 9 bases between. Germline CDR1 LNHDA, CDR2 SQIVND (reference sequence). V usage is TRBV19 and J usage is TRBJ1-5; D gene unclear. Input material: PBMCs. The receptor was derived from a woman aged 45-65 years in good health and CMV-seropositive. The CDR3 loop is CASSIPLFQPQHF. The CDR3 DNA sequence: TGTGCCAGTAGTATCCCCTTATTTCAGCCCCAGCATTTT.